The 13 T cell receptor beta chains below were found in one sample sequenced in a study of blood T cells in healthy people across ages. Through a sample-barcoded 5' primer and a J-beta primer mix, a second PCR was run for 7 to 11 cycles. Via MiXCR, TCRdb re-called the 5' RACE reads, giving one row per CDR3 protein. The data contain some 730,000 distinct CDR3 sequences, about a fifth of them singletons. The material sequenced was blood. The receptors derive from a man aged 65 to 85 in good health.

V usage is TRBV12-3 or TRBV12-4 and J usage is TRBJ1-2; D uncertain. V was clipped by 4 bases and J by 6 bases, with 6 bases between them. CDR3 length: 11 amino acids. CDR3 DNA sequence: TGTGCCAGCAGTTACATAGATGGCTACACCTTC. This translates into CASSYIDGYTF.

Only a few counts were recorded for this clonotype. The chain employs TRBV6-5 and TRBJ1-2; a weak D match, TRBD1 (6 bases). CDR1 is MNHEY and CDR2 is SVGAGI in the germline V gene. CDR3 length equals 15 residues. Between the trimmed V and J ends, which lost 4 bases and 8 bases, there was a span of 20 bases. CDR3 protein: CASSSGPGAARGYTF. In nucleotides, the CDR3 is TGTGCCAGCAGTTCAGGTCCAGGGGCCGCTAGGGGCTACACCTTC.

The chain couples TRBV10-3 to TRBJ2-5; D remains unclear. From germline, CDR1 is ENHRY and CDR2 SYGVKD. CDR3 length: 13 amino acids. The CDR3 region is CASGATERETQYF. For the CDR3, the DNA is TGTGCATCAGGAGCCACTGAGAGAGAGACCCAGTACTTC.

This sequence joins TRBV20-1 and TRBJ2-3; TRBD1 matches 10 bases. The CDR3 is made up of 16 amino acids. V gave up 6 bases and J gave up 0 bases; unmatched junction bases: 9. The germline V gene encodes CDR1 DFQATT and CDR2 SNEGSKA (reference sequence). The CDR3 reads CSATTGGAGSTDTQYF. The DNA for the CDR3 is TGCAGTGCAACGACAGGGGGCGCAGGGAGCACAGATACGCAGTATTTT.

This clonotype was observed once. The chain is built from TRBV7-9 and TRBJ1-4; D not resolved. Looked up from germline, CDR1 is SEHNR and CDR2 is FQNEAQ (reference sequence). The germline V and J ends were trimmed by 1 base and 4 bases, with 10 bases remaining between them. This CDR3 contains 15 residues. Here the CDR3 reads CASSLDRGNNEKLFF. The CDR3 DNA reads TGTGCCAGCAGCTTAGACCGCGGGAATAATGAAAAACTGTTTTTT.

In this sample, this clonotype turned up a few times. The chain uses TRBV5-5 and TRBJ2-5; TRBD1 agrees at 7 bases. V lost 4 bases, J lost 1 base, and 10 bases stayed unmatched. The CDR3 is 16 amino acids. From germline, CDR1 is SGHKS and CDR2 YYEKEE (reference sequence). For the CDR3, the DNA is TGTGCCAGCAGCCCCTCTGACAGGGTCACCCAAGAGACCCAGTACTTC. Amino acids: CASSPSDRVTQETQYF.

This clonotype was observed many times. V is TRBV11-3 and J is TRBJ2-2, with TRBD2 as a possible D gene (6 bases). V was clipped by 8 bases and J by 1 base, with 11 bases between them. CDR1 SGHNT and CDR2 YENEEA come from the germline V gene. This CDR3 is built from 14 residues. The CDR3 sequence is CASDRDWNTGELFF. For the CDR3, the DNA is TGTGCCAGCGACCGGGACTGGAACACCGGGGAGCTGTTTTTT.

Notes on this clonotype: Compared with germline, one end of the junction differs, possibly owing to a read error. The rearrangement joins TRBV29-1 to TRBJ1-2; tentative D call: TRBD1 (5 bases). CDR1 is SQVTM and CDR2 is ANQGSEA in the germline V gene. This CDR3 contains 11 residues. The CDR3 sequence is CSVGDFTGRYF. The CDR3 nucleotides read TGCAGCGTTGGGGATTTTACGGGACGTTACTTC.

This clonotype was counted a few times. At one boundary the junction diverges from the germline segment, which might be a read error. The V call is TRBV6-2 or TRBV6-3, the J call TRBJ2-1, with D possibly matching TRBD2 (6 bases). Per the germline V gene, CDR1 is MNHEY and CDR2 is SVGEGT. This CDR3 is built from 12 residues. The CDR3 reads CASSQDYHEQFF. The DNA for the CDR3 is TGTGCCAGCAGTCAGGACTACCATGAGCAGTTCTTC.

This clonotype was detected only a few times. The V call is TRBV30, the J call TRBJ1-2; D may be TRBD1 (5 bases). V lost 5 bases, J lost 0 bases, and 7 bases lay in between. The CDR3 contains 12 residues. CDR1 GTSNPN and CDR2 SVGIG come from the germline V gene (reference sequence). CDR3 amino acids: CAWGATNYGYTF. The CDR3 region has the DNA TGTGCCTGGGGGGCCACTAACTATGGCTACACCTTC.

The chain is built from TRBV12-3 or TRBV12-4 and TRBJ1-4; 7 bases are shared with TRBD1. The V and J ends lost 5 bases and 0 bases, in that order; junction bases with no gene match: 9. The CDR3 extends over 17 amino acids. The CDR3: CASSRDSDPSTNEKLFF. The CDR3 region has the DNA TGTGCCAGCAGTCGGGACAGCGATCCTTCAACTAATGAAAAACTGTTTTTT.

This clonotype was counted only a few times. V gene TRBV7-2 combines with J gene TRBJ2-3; 9 bases are a match to TRBD2. Trimming removed 10 bases from V and 6 bases from J; junction bases left unmatched: 11. The CDR3 contains 14 residues. In germline, CDR1 is SGHTA, CDR2 FQGNSA. The CDR3 reads CANSPGLASDTQYF. CDR3 coding DNA: TGTGCCAATTCGCCGGGACTAGCTAGTGATACGCAGTATTTT.

This clonotype appeared a few times. The rearrangement joins TRBV6-1 to TRBJ2-3; D ambiguous. CDR1 MNHNS and CDR2 SASEGT come from the germline V gene. Trimming cost V 6 bases and J 7 bases, with 11 bases left between them. This CDR3 comprises 12 residues. The CDR3 DNA reads TGTGCCAGCAGGGGCCCACCAAATACGCAGTATTTT. It translates to CASRGPPNTQYF.